This is a list of T cell receptor beta chains from one sample in a study of blood T cell repertoires in COVID-19. The table came from immunoSEQ multiplex PCR; TCRdb's copy has only in-frame clones and leaves some out. The sample has about 200,000 clones; about 85% are singletons. The sample consisted of peripheral blood. The receptor source for this set is a woman in her 50s with COVID-19, enrolled during active disease. Both conserved end residues are part of each CDR3. A D gene is named only where the DNA matches it firmly. Clone sizes are given selectively: once, few, many, or a class where the clone is expanded.

d_call: TRBD1; cdr3_length: 14; v_call: TRBV30; j_call: TRBJ1-1; clone_size: once; cdr3_aa: CAWSPGQSNTEAFF; cdr3_nt: TGTGCCTGGAGTCCGGGACAGAGTAACACTGAAGCTTTCTTT
d_call: -; cdr3_length: 14; v_call: TRBV6-6; j_call: TRBJ1-1; clone_size: once; cdr3_aa: CASSGGPANTEAFF; cdr3_nt: TGTGCCAGCAGTGGCGGCCCCGCGAACACTGAAGCTTTCTTT
d_call: -; cdr3_length: 11; v_call: TRBV21-1; j_call: TRBJ1-2; clone_size: -; cdr3_aa: CAGSSRGGYTF; cdr3_nt: TGTGCCGGATCCTCCAGGGGGGGCTACACCTTC
d_call: -; cdr3_length: 16; v_call: TRBV5-1; j_call: TRBJ1-6; clone_size: -; cdr3_aa: CASSLSGRGSNSPLHF; cdr3_nt: TGCGCCAGCAGCTTGAGTGGGAGGGGGTCTAATTCACCCCTCCACTTT
d_call: TRBD1; cdr3_length: 16; v_call: TRBV18; j_call: TRBJ1-5; clone_size: -; cdr3_aa: CASSPGQGGGNQPQHF; cdr3_nt: TGTGCCAGCTCACCAGGACAGGGGGGGGGCAATCAGCCCCAGCATTTT
d_call: -; cdr3_length: 12; v_call: TRBV9; j_call: TRBJ1-1; clone_size: -; cdr3_aa: CASGTGNTEAFF; cdr3_nt: TGTGCCAGCGGAACAGGGAACACTGAAGCTTTCTTT
d_call: TRBD1; cdr3_length: 15; v_call: TRBV14; j_call: TRBJ1-5; clone_size: -; cdr3_aa: CASSQGTGGNQPQHF; cdr3_nt: TGTGCCAGCAGCCAGGGGACAGGCGGCAATCAGCCCCAGCATTTT
d_call: -; cdr3_length: 15; v_call: TRBV25-1; j_call: TRBJ2-3; clone_size: once; cdr3_aa: CASSSGQPLLDTQYF; cdr3_nt: TGTGCCAGCAGTAGCGGGCAGCCCCTCTTAGATACGCAGTATTTT
d_call: -; cdr3_length: 14; v_call: TRBV19; j_call: TRBJ1-1; clone_size: -; cdr3_aa: CASSITLGALEAFF; cdr3_nt: TGTGCCAGTAGTATAACATTAGGGGCCCTTGAAGCTTTCTTT
d_call: -; cdr3_length: 15; v_call: TRBV2; j_call: TRBJ1-5; clone_size: -; cdr3_aa: CASSEEGRDSQPQHF; cdr3_nt: TGTGCCAGCAGTGAAGAGGGGAGGGATAGTCAGCCCCAGCATTTT
d_call: -; cdr3_length: 14; v_call: TRBV5-1; j_call: TRBJ1-1; clone_size: -; cdr3_aa: CASSFGTLNTEAFF; cdr3_nt: TGCGCCAGCAGCTTTGGCACCCTTAACACTGAAGCTTTCTTT
d_call: -; cdr3_length: 9; v_call: TRBV29-1; j_call: TRBJ2-1; clone_size: -; cdr3_aa: CSVEPGQFF; cdr3_nt: TGCAGCGTTGAGCCGGGACAGTTCTTC
d_call: -; cdr3_length: 16; v_call: TRBV2; j_call: TRBJ1-5; clone_size: many; cdr3_aa: CASSERGAFSNQPQHF; cdr3_nt: TGTGCCAGCAGTGAACGGGGGGCCTTTAGCAATCAGCCCCAGCATTTT
d_call: -; cdr3_length: 14; v_call: TRBV24-1; j_call: TRBJ1-5; clone_size: few; cdr3_aa: CATSDLSGDQPQHF; cdr3_nt: TGTGCCACCAGTGATTTGTCAGGGGACCAGCCCCAGCATTTT
d_call: -; cdr3_length: 14; v_call: TRBV3-1/TRBV3-2; j_call: TRBJ2-1; clone_size: -; cdr3_aa: CASSQSTGYNEQFF; cdr3_nt: TGTGCCAGCAGCCAATCCACAGGTTACAATGAGCAGTTCTTC
d_call: TRBD1; cdr3_length: 15; v_call: TRBV6-5; j_call: TRBJ1-5; clone_size: -; cdr3_aa: CASRAGTGGLQPQHF; cdr3_nt: TGTGCCAGCAGGGCCGGGACAGGGGGTCTTCAGCCCCAGCATTTT
d_call: -; cdr3_length: 12; v_call: TRBV6-5; j_call: TRBJ1-1; clone_size: -; cdr3_aa: CASYTGNTEAFF; cdr3_nt: TGTGCCAGTTATACAGGGAACACTGAAGCTTTCTTT
d_call: TRBD2; cdr3_length: 18; v_call: TRBV10-3; j_call: TRBJ2-2; clone_size: -; cdr3_aa: CAISESGLAGGPSGELFF; cdr3_nt: TGTGCCATCAGTGAGTCGGGGCTAGCGGGGGGACCATCCGGGGAGCTGTTTTTT
d_call: TRBD2; cdr3_length: 14; v_call: TRBV7-9; j_call: TRBJ2-2; clone_size: once; cdr3_aa: CASSPSGGVGELFF; cdr3_nt: TGTGCCAGCAGCCCGAGCGGGGGAGTCGGGGAGCTGTTTTTT
d_call: TRBD2; cdr3_length: 16; v_call: TRBV9; j_call: TRBJ2-1; clone_size: -; cdr3_aa: CASSASGGAADNEQFF; cdr3_nt: TGTGCCAGCAGCGCAAGCGGGGGGGCCGCTGACAATGAGCAGTTCTTC